The clone carrying this T cell receptor beta chain occurred a few times. The data belong to a study of blood T cell repertoires in COVID-19. About the study: PBMCs, B-cell-depleted T cells, or T cells provided the cDNA or gDNA that made up the material.

Germline CDR1 and CDR2: SEHNR and FQNEAQ (reference sequence). J gave up 5 bases and V 4 bases, and 5 bases lay outside the gene matches. This CDR3 is built from 14 residues. In the study's own analysis: Cell counts per sample came from amplifying reference gene primers. Assay: immunoSEQ multiplex PCR; the TCRdb copy retains only in-frame clones and omits some. V, J and clone size were drawn from that table, and D and trimming were deduced from the DNA. The table records about 36,000 clones, around 78% of them present only once. Sequenced material: peripheral blood. This receptor was taken from a man aged 55 to 70 with acute or convalescent COVID-19. The rearrangement uses TRBV7-9 and TRBJ2-3, with 8 bases fitting TRBD2. The CDR3 DNA sequence: TGTGCCAGCAGCTCTGGCGGGGGGCAAGATACGCAGTATTTT. It specifies CASSSGGGQDTQYF.